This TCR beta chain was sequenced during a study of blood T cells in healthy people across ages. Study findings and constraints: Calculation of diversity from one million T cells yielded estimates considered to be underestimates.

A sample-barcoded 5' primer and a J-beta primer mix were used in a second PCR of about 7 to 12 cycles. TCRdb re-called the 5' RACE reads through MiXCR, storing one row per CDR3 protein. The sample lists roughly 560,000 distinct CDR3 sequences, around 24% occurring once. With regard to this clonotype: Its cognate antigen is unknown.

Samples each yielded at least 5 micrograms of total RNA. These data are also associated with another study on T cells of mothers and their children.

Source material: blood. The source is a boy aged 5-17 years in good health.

The CDR3 is CASTKVEGFNDGYTF. In DNA form, the CDR3 reads TGTGCCAGCACCAAAGTAGAAGGGTTTAACGATGGCTACACCTTC. This chain joins TRBV21-1 and TRBJ1-2. TRBV21-1 is a recognized pseudogene. The CDR3 has 15 amino acids.